The 17 T cell receptor beta chains listed next were all sequenced from one sample in a study of T cells after somatic rescue of genetic block. Using immunoSEQ multiplex PCR, the repertoire was profiled, and TCRdb retains in-frame clones only, with some absent. This table holds 12,000 to 15,000 clones, more than 65% found once. Sequenced input: peripheral blood mononuclear cells (PBMCs). These receptors were collected from a boy aged 5-17 years.

This clone has only a few counts. This chain connects TRBV5-1 to TRBJ2-2; D is unresolved. Trimming took off 0 bases at V and 0 bases at J, with 9 bases between the two ends. In germline, CDR1 is SGHRS, CDR2 YFSETQ. The CDR3 length is 16 residues. CDR3: CASSLVRHANTGELFF. CDR3 coding DNA: TGCGCCAGCAGCTTGGTGCGTCACGCGAACACCGGGGAGCTGTTTTTT.

This clone is deemed medium-sized. The rearrangement links TRBV19 to TRBJ2-7; 9 nucleotides match TRBD1. V was clipped by 6 bases and J by 2 bases; unmatched bases: 8. The germline V gene encodes CDR1 LNHDA and CDR2 SQIVND (reference sequence). This CDR3 has 15 residues. The CDR3 spells CASSEQGASPYEQYF. The DNA of the CDR3 is TGTGCCAGTAGCGAACAGGGGGCCTCTCCCTACGAGCAGTACTTC.

V is TRBV5-1 and J is TRBJ2-5; TRBD1 agrees at 9 bases. With V trimmed by 3 bases and J by 5 bases, 11 bases remained unmatched. CDR3 size: 16 residues. The V gene's germline CDR1 is SGHRS and CDR2 YFSETQ. This CDR3 is CASSSTLTGGRETQYF. The DNA of the CDR3 is TGCGCCAGCAGCTCGACCCTTACAGGGGGCAGGGAGACCCAGTACTTC.

The chain couples TRBV19 to TRBJ1-2; D uncertain. This CDR3 spans 13 amino acids. The V and J ends lost 3 bases and 5 bases respectively, with 10 bases between them. The germline gives CDR1 LNHDA, CDR2 SQIVND (reference sequence). The CDR3 DNA reads TGTGCCAGTAGTATTGGCAGGAAATATGGCTACACCTTC. This encodes CASSIGRKYGYTF.

The chain has TRBV5-1 and TRBJ2-3; 9 bases are a match to TRBD1. Germline trimming cut 0 bases from V and 5 bases from J; bases unmatched to any gene: 7. Germline CDR1 SGHRS, CDR2 YFSETQ. The CDR3 length is 16 residues. The CDR3 reads CASSLALDRGRDTQYF. CDR3 nucleotides: TGCGCCAGCAGCTTGGCGTTGGACAGGGGCAGAGATACGCAGTATTTT.

The chain combines TRBV10-1 with TRBJ2-7; TRBD1 agrees at 8 bases. This CDR3 is 14 amino acids long. Trimming took 4 bases from V and 5 from J; bases not matched to a gene: 7. CDR1 WNHNN and CDR2 SYGVQD come from the germline V gene (reference sequence). CDR3 sequence reads: CASSAGRGLDEQYF. The CDR3 bases are TGCGCCAGCAGTGCTGGCAGGGGGCTCGACGAGCAGTACTTC.

The chain links TRBV5-1 to TRBJ2-7; 9 bases line up with TRBD2. Germline-derived CDR1 and CDR2 are SGHRS and YFSETQ. CDR3 length: 16 residues. Germline trimming cut 6 bases from V and 0 bases from J; bases unmatched to any gene: 10. Written as DNA, the CDR3 is TGCGCCAGCAACCCGCGTGCTAGCGGGGCCTCCTACGAGCAGTACTTC. Translating it yields CASNPRASGASYEQYF.

This chain links TRBV11-2 with TRBJ2-7; 7 bases map to TRBD1. V gave up 6 bases and J gave up 0 bases; unmatched junction bases: 5. CDR3 size: 14 residues. CDR1 and CDR2 (germline): SGHAT, FQNNGV. The CDR3 DNA reads as TGTGCCAGCAGACCGGACAGGCCCTCCTACGAGCAGTACTTC. It specifies CASRPDRPSYEQYF.

The V call is TRBV10-3, the J call TRBJ1-1, with 7 bases identical to TRBD1. The V gene end was trimmed by 3 bases and the J gene end by 8 bases; junction bases not matched to a gene: 3. CDR3 length: 12 amino acids. Germline V gene lookup returns CDR1 ENHRY and CDR2 SYGVKD. The DNA for the CDR3 is TGTGCCATCAGTGAAGACAGGGTGGAAGCTTTCTTT. Protein product: CAISEDRVEAFF.

For the CDR3, the DNA is TGTGCCAGCAGCTTTAATACAGCCTACCCTGAAGCTTTCTTT. Protein sequence: CASSFNTAYPEAFF. The chain carries TRBV7-9 and TRBJ1-1; D unclear. The V end was cut by 3 bases, the J end by 6 bases, with 14 bases between. The CDR3 has 14 residues. The germline CDR1 and CDR2 sequences are SEHNR and FQNEAQ (reference sequence).

The chain carries TRBV9 and TRBJ1-1; D is ambiguous. The CDR3 has 14 amino acids. The V gene's germline CDR1 is SGDLS and CDR2 YYNGEE. V was trimmed by 0 bases and J by 3 bases, leaving 9 bases between them. CDR3 in amino acids: CASSVGSTHTEAFF. CDR3 in DNA: TGTGCCAGCAGCGTAGGATCCACCCACACTGAAGCTTTCTTT.

This rearrangement joins TRBV18 to TRBJ2-1, with D unclear. The CDR3 runs 16 residues. Per the germline V gene, CDR1 is KGHSH and CDR2 is LQKENI. V lost 3 bases to trimming and J lost 0 bases, with 12 bases between them. The CDR3 DNA sequence: TGTGCCAGCTCACCTCTCGACTTTTACTCCTACAATGAGCAGTTCTTC. This gives the protein CASSPLDFYSYNEQFF.

The chain employs TRBV28 and TRBJ2-7; 9 bases are a match to TRBD1. Germline CDR1 MDHEN, CDR2 SYDVKM. The ends lost 2 bases at V and 7 bases at J; junction bases unmatched: 9. The CDR3 covers 15 residues. The chain's CDR3 is CASSLGGQGVKEQYF. CDR3 nucleotides: TGTGCCAGCAGTTTAGGGGGACAGGGTGTAAAGGAGCAGTACTTC. Looking up the rest from reference TRBV28 and TRBJ2-7 gives the full variable domain: DVKVTQSSRYLVKRTGEKVFLECVQDMDHENMFWYRQDPGLGLRLIYFSYDVKMKEKGDIPEGYSVSREKKERFSLILESASTNQTSMYLCASSLGGQGVKEQYFGPGTRLTVT.

This clone is medium-sized (0.01 to 0.1%) by share. The V and J genes are TRBV6-4 and TRBJ1-1; D is ambiguous. Trimming shortened V by 3 bases and J by 7 bases, and 9 bases separated the two germline ends. Germline assignment: CDR1 MRHNA and CDR2 SNTAGT. The CDR3 has 12 amino acids. The CDR3 coding sequence is TGTGCCAGCAGTGATTGGGGAGGTGAAGCTTTCTTT. Protein: CASSDWGGEAFF.

The rearrangement joins TRBV10-1 to TRBJ2-3, with D perhaps TRBD2 (6 bases). There are 21 residues in the CDR3. CDR1 WNHNN and CDR2 SYGVQD come from the germline V gene (reference sequence). Trimming pared 0 bases from V and 4 bases from J, leaving 29 bases between. As DNA, the CDR3 is TGCGCCAGCAGTGAGTCGATGGGGGGTGGTTCGGAGCCTCATACGGCAGATACGCAGTATTTT. Translated: CASSESMGGGSEPHTADTQYF.

The genes are TRBV11-2 and TRBJ1-2, with TRBD1 matching over 10 bases. Germline CDR1 SGHAT, CDR2 FQNNGV. V lost 5 bases, J lost 4 bases, and 7 bases stayed unmatched. The CDR3 has 15 residues. The CDR3 loop reads CASSHPGTGVYGYTF. DNA for the CDR3: TGTGCCAGCAGCCACCCCGGGACAGGGGTCTATGGCTACACCTTC.

The rearrangement links TRBV7-3 to TRBJ2-5; D perhaps matches TRBD1 (6 bases). From germline, CDR1 is SGHTA and CDR2 FQGTGA. CDR3 size: 14 residues. Trimming pared 5 bases from V and 5 bases from J, leaving 15 bases between. The CDR3 is CASSLSGTYETQYF. The CDR3, as DNA: TGTGCCAGCAGCCTCTCCGGGACATATGAGACCCAGTACTTC.